This T cell receptor (beta chain) derives from a study of T cells in Graves' hyperthyroidism and ophthalmopathy. Across the whole study: Peripheral blood was obtained at initial diagnosis, preceding any treatment.

This clonotype was recorded at least ten times. Its cognate antigen is unknown. In germline, CDR1 is SNHLY, CDR2 FYNNEI. This CDR3 has 14 residues. The junction had 3 bases not matched to a gene; V was cut back by 1 base and J by 6 bases. RNA transcripts served as the template for amplifying TCR beta CDR3 regions. TCR CDR3 underwent first-round RT-PCR with the HTBI primer set. Each CDR3 protein gets one entry after TCRdb re-called the multiplex PCR reads with MiXCR. The sample includes about 520,000 distinct CDR3 sequences, roughly 25% of them seen just once. Study-wide results and caveats: The majority of expanded thyroid clonotypes above 0.001 also appeared in blood.

Diagnoses rested on clinical symptoms, serum thyroxine and TRAb, thyroid ultrasound and orbital computed tomography. The sequencing sample was made of blood. The chain is built from TRBV2 and TRBJ1-2, with 9 nucleotides matching TRBD1. The receptor was isolated from a woman in her 30s with Graves' ophthalmopathy. For the CDR3, the DNA is TGTGCCAGCAGTGAAGACAGGGGGCCGGATGGCTACACCTTC. It yields the protein CASSEDRGPDGYTF. Variable domain in full (rest from reference TRBV2 and TRBJ1-2): EPEVTQTPSHQVTQMGQEVILRCVPISNHLYFYWYRQILGQKVEFLVSFYNNEISEKSEIFDDQFSVERPDGSNFTLKIRSTKLEDSAMYFCASSEDRGPDGYTFGSGTRLTVV.